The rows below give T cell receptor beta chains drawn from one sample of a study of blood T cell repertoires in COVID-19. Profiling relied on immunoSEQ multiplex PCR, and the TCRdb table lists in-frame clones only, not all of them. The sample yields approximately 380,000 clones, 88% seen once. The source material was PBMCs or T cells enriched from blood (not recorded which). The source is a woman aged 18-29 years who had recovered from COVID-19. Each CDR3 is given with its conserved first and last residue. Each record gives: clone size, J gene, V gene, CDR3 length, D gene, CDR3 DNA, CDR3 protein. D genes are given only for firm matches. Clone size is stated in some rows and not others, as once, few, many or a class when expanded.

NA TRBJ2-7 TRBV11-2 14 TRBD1 TGTGCCAGCAGCTTCGGGACAGAACCCTACGAGCAGTACTTC CASSFGTEPYEQYF
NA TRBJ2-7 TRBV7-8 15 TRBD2 TGTGCCAGCAGCCAACTAGCGGGGGCCTCCTACGAGCAGTACTTC CASSQLAGASYEQYF
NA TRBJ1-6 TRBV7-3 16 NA TGTGCCAGCAGTCGTGGCGGAAGCTCCTATAATTCACCCCTCCACTTT CASSRGGSSYNSPLHF
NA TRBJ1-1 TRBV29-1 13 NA TGCAGCGCCCTAGGGGGGGTCGGGACTGAAGCTTTCTTT CSALGGVGTEAFF
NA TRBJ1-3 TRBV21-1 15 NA TGTGCCAGCAGCAGACAGGGACTGGGAGGAAACACCATATATTTT CASSRQGLGGNTIYF
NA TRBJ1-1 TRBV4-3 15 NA TGCGCCAGCAGCCAAGATTCTGCCGGGAACACTGAAGCTTTCTTT CASSQDSAGNTEAFF
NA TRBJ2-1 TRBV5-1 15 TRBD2 TGCGCCAGCAAGGCGCTAGCGGGCCCGAACAATGAGCAGTTCTTC CASKALAGPNNEQFF
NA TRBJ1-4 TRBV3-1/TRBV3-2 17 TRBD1 TGTGCCAGCAGCCGCCTTGGAGGGGGCCGACCTTCTGGAAAACTGTTTTTT CASSRLGGGRPSGKLFF
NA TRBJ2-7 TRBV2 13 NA TGTGCCAGCAGTGCAGTTGAAGGGGCAGTGCAGTACTTC CASSAVEGAVQYF
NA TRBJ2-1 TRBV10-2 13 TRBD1 TGCGCCAGCGAGGGGCAGGGGGTCAATGAGCAGTTCTTC CASEGQGVNEQFF
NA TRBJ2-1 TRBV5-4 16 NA TGTGCCAGCAGCTTGGATGGAGGGACCGTCGGGAGTGAGCAGTTCTTC CASSLDGGTVGSEQFF
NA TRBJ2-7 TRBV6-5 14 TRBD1 TGTGCCAGCGGGACAGGGGGCGCTACCCACGAGCAGTACTTC CASGTGGATHEQYF
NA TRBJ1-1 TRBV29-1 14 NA TGCAGCGTTGTTAGATCGGGGGTACAAACTGAAGCTTTCTTT CSVVRSGVQTEAFF
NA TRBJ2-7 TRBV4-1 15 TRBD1 TGCGCCAGCAGCCAATTCGACAGGGACCCCTACGAGCAGTACTTC CASSQFDRDPYEQYF
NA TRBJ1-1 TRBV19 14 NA TGTGCCAGTAGTATCGGCAGGGGTTGGACTGAAGCTTTCTTT CASSIGRGWTEAFF
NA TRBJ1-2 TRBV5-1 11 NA TGCGCCAGCCGGAGGGGAGGCGGCTACACCTTC CASRRGGGYTF
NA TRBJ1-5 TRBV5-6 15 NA TGTGCCAGCAGCTTCTGGAGGGCTAGCAATCAGCCCCAGCATTTT CASSFWRASNQPQHF
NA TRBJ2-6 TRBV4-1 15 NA TGCGCCAGCAGCCAAGAGGGGGCCTGGGCCAACGTCCTGACTTTC CASSQEGAWANVLTF
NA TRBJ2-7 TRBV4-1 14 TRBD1 TGCGCCAGCAGCCCGGGACAGGGGGGCTACGAGCAGTACTTC CASSPGQGGYEQYF
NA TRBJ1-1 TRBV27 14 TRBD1 TGTGCCAGCAGCCCCCCCGACAGGGGTGGTGAAGCTTTCTTT CASSPPDRGGEAFF
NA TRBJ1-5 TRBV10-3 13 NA TGTGCCATCCGGGAGGGGGGGAATCAGCCCCAGCATTTT CAIREGGNQPQHF
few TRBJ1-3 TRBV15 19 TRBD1 TGTGCCACCAGCAGAGATAGGGGGACAGGGGATTACTCCGGAAACACCATATATTTT CATSRDRGTGDYSGNTIYF
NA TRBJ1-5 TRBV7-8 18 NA TGTGCCAGCAGCTTAGAAGTTTGGCGACAATCCAGCAATCAGCCCCAGCATTTT CASSLEVWRQSSNQPQHF
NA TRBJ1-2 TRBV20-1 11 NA TGCAGTGCTAGAGCGGGGTATGGCTACACCTTC CSARAGYGYTF
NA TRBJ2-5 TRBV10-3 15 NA TGTGCCATCAGTGAGTCGTTAGGACAGTGGGAGACCCAGTACTTC CAISESLGQWETQYF
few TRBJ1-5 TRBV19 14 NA TGTGCCAGTAGGGGAGGGGTGGGCAATCAGCCCCAGCATTTT CASRGGVGNQPQHF
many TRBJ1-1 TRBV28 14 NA TGTGCCAGCAGTTTAGTCAAGGGAGGCACTGAAGCTTTCTTT CASSLVKGGTEAFF